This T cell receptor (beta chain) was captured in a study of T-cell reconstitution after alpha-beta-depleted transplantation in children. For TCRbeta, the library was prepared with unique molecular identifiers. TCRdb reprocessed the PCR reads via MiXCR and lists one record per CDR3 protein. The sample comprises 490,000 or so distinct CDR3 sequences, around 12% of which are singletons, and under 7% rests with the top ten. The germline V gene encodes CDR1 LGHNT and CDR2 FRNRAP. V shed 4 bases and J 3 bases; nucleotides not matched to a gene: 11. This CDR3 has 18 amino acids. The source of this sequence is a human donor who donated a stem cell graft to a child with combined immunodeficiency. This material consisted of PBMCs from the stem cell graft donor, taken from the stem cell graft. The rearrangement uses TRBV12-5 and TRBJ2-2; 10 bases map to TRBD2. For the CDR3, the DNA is TGTGCTAGTGGTTGGGACAGCGGGAGGGCCCTCGACACCGGGGAGCTGTTTTTT. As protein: CASGWDSGRALDTGELFF.